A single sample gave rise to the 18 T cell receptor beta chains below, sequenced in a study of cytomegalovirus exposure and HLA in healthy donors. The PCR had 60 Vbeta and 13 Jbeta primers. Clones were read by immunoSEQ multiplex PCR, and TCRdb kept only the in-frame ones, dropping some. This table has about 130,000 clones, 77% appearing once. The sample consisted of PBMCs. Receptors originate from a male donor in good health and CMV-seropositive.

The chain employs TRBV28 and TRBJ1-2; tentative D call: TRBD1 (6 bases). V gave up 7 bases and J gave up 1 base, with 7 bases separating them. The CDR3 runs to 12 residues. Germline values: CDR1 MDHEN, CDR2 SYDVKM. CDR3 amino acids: CASTGVNYGYTF. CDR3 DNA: TGTGCCAGCACAGGGGTTAACTATGGCTACACCTTC.

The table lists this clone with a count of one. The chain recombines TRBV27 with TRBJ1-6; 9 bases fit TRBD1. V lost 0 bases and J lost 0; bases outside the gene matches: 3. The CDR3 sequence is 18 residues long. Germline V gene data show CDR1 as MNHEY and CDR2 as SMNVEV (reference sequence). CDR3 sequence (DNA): TGTGCCAGCAGTTTATCACGGGGACAGGGCTCCTATAATTCACCCCTCCACTTT. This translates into CASSLSRGQGSYNSPLHF.

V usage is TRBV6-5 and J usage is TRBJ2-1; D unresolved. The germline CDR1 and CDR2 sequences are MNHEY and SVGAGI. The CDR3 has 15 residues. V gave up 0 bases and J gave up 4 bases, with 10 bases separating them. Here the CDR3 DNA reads TGTGCCAGCAGTTACTCGACCCCGCGGTACAATGAGCAGTTCTTC. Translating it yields CASSYSTPRYNEQFF.

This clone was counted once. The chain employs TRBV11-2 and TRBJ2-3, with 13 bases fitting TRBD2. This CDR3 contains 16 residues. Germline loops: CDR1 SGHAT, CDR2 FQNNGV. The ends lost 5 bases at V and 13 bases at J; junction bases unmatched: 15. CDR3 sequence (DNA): TGTGCCAGCAGCCGTACTCTCACTAGCGGGGGGGCCAAGGAGTATTTT. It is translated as CASSRTLTSGGAKEYF.

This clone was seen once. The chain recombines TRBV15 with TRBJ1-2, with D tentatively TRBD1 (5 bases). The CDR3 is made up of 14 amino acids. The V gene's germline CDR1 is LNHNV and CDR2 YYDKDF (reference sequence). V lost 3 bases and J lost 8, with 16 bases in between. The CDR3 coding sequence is TGTGCCACCAGCAGCCGGGGAGGGGCCCGGGGCTACACCTTC. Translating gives CATSSRGGARGYTF.

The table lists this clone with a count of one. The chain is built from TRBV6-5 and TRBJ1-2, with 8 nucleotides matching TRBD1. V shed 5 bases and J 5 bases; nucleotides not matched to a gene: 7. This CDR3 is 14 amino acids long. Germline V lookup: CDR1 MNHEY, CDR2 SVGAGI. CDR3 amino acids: CASSAGQETYGYTF. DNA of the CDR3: TGTGCCAGCAGTGCGGGACAGGAGACTTATGGCTACACCTTC.

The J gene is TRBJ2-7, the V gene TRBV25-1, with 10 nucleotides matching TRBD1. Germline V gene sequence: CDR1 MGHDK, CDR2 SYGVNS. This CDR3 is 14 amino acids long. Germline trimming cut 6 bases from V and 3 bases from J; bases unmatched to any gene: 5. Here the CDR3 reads CASSKTGGFYEQYF. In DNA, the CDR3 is TGTGCCAGCAGCAAGACAGGGGGCTTCTACGAGCAGTACTTC.

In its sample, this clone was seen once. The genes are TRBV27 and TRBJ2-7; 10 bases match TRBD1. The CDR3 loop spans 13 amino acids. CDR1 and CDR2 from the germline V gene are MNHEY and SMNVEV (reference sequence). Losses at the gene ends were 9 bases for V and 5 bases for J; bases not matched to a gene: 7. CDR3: CARTGTGAHEQYF. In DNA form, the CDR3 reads TGTGCCAGAACCGGGACAGGGGCCCACGAGCAGTACTTC.

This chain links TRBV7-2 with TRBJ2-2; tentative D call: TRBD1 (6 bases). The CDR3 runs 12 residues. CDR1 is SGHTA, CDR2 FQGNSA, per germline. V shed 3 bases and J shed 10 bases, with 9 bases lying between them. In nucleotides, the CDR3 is TGTGCCAGCAGCTTGGGGGCCAAGGAGCTGTTTTTT. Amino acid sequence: CASSLGAKELFF.

In DNA, the CDR3 is TGTGCCAGCAGAACTTCAGGGCGAGGAGAGACCCAGTACTTC. This translates into CASRTSGRGETQYF. The chain links TRBV25-1 to TRBJ2-5, with D possibly being TRBD1 (5 bases). With 6 bases removed from V and 4 bases from J, the gap between germline ends came to 15 bases. The CDR3 is 14 residues long. Per the germline V gene, CDR1 is MGHDK and CDR2 is SYGVNS.

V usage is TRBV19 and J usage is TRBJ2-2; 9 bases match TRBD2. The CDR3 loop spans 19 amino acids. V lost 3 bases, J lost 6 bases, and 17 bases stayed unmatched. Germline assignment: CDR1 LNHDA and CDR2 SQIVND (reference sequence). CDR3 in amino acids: CASSIPDEREAVDAGELFF. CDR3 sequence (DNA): TGTGCCAGTAGTATCCCCGACGAGCGGGAGGCGGTAGATGCCGGGGAGCTGTTTTTT. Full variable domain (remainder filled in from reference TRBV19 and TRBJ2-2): DGGITQSPKYLFRKEGQNVTLSCEQNLNHDAMYWYRQDPGQGLRLIYYSQIVNDFQKGDIAEGYSVSREKKESFPLTVTSAQKNPTAFYLCASSIPDEREAVDAGELFFGEGSRLTVL.

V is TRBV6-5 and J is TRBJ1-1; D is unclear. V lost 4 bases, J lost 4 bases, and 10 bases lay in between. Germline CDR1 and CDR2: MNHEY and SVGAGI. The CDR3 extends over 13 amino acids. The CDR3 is CASSFSRGTEAFF. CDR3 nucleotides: TGTGCCAGCAGTTTTTCCCGGGGCACTGAAGCTTTCTTT.

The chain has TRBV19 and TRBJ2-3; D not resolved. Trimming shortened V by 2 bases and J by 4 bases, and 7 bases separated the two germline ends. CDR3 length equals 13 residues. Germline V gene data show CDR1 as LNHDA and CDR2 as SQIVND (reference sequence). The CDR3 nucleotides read TGTGCCAGTAGTATACAGTGGTCAGATACGCAGTATTTT. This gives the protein CASSIQWSDTQYF.

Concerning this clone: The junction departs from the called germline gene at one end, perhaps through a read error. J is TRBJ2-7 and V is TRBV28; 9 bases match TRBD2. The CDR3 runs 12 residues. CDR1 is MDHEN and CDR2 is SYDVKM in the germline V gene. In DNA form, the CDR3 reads TGTGCCAGCAGTTCCCTTAGCGGGAGCCCCGTCTTC. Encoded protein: CASSSLSGSPVF.

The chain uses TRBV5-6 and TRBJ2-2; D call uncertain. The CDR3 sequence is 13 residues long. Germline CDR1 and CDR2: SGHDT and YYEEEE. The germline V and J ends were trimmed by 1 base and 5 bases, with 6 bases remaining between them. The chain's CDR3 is CASSLRRTGELFF. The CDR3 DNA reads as TGTGCCAGCAGCTTGCGTAGAACCGGGGAGCTGTTTTTT. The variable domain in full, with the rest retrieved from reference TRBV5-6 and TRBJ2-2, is DAGVTQSPTHLIKTRGQQVTLRCSPKSGHDTVSWYQQALGQGPQFIFQYYEEEERQRGNFPDRFSGHQFPNYSSELNVNALLLGDSALYLCASSLRRTGELFFGEGSRLTVL.

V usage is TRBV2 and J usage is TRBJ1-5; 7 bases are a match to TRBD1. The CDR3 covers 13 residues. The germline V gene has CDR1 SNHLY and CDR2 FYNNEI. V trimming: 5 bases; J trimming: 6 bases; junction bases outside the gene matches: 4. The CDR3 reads CASSTGVAQPQHF. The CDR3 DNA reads TGTGCCAGCAGTACAGGGGTGGCTCAGCCCCAGCATTTT.

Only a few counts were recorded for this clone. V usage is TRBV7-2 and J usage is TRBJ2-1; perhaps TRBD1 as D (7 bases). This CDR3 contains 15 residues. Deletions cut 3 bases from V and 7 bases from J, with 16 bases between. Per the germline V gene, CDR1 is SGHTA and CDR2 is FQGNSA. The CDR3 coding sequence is TGTGCCAGCAGCTTGTCTTCTCAGGGGGGAAATGAGCAGTTCTTC. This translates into CASSLSSQGGNEQFF.

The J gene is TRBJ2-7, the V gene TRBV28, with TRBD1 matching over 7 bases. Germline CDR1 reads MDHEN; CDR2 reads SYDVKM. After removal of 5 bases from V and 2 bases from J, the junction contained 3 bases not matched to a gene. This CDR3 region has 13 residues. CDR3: CASSLTGTYEQYF. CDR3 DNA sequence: TGTGCCAGCAGTCTGACAGGGACCTACGAGCAGTACTTC. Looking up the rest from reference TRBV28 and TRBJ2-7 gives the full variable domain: DVKVTQSSRYLVKRTGEKVFLECVQDMDHENMFWYRQDPGLGLRLIYFSYDVKMKEKGDIPEGYSVSREKKERFSLILESASTNQTSMYLCASSLTGTYEQYFGPGTRLTVT.